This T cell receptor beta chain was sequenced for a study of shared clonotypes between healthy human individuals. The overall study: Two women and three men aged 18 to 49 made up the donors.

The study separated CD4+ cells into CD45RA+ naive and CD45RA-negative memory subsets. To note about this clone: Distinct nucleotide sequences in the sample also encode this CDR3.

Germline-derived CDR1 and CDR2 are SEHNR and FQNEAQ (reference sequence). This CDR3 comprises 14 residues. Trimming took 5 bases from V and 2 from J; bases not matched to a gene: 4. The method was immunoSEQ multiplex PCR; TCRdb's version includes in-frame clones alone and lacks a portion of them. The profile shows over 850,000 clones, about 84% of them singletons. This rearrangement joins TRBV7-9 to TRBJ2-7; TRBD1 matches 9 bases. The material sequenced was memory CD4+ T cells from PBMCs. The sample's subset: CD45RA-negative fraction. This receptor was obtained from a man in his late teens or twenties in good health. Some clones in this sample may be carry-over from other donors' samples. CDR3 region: CASSTTGGTYEQYF. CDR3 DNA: TGTGCCAGCAGCACGACAGGGGGGACCTACGAGCAGTACTTC.